This record looks at one T cell receptor beta chain sequence and its context. The sample is drawn from a study of cytomegalovirus exposure and HLA in healthy donors. The PCR used 60 Vbeta and 13 Jbeta primers. TCRdb's table, derived via immunoSEQ multiplex PCR, lists solely in-frame clones and lacks some. The table lists around 130,000 clones, just under 75% of them singletons. The CDR3 covers 13 residues. From germline, CDR1 is SGHTA and CDR2 FQGNSA. With 5 bases clipped from V and 5 bases from J, the junction kept 5 bases outside the gene matches. The TCR originated in a man aged 35 to 55 in good health and CMV-seropositive. The sequenced sample consisted of PBMCs. V usage is TRBV7-2 and J usage is TRBJ2-5; 7 bases map to TRBD2. This chain's CDR3 is CASSGGGRETQYF. For the CDR3, the DNA is TGTGCCAGCAGCGGGGGGGGGAGGGAGACCCAGTACTTC.